Listed below are T cell receptor beta chains from one sample, sequenced in a study of T cell responses to AZD1222 COVID-19 vaccine. Clones were read by immunoSEQ multiplex PCR, and TCRdb kept only the in-frame ones, dropping some. Of under 200,000 clones listed, over 85% are singletons. This specimen was peripheral blood, taken on day 0 of AZD1222 vaccination. The receptors come from an adult in good health. CDR3s include the opening cysteine and the closing phenylalanine or tryptophan. A D gene is named only where the DNA matches it firmly. Only part of the rows carry a size: once, few, many, or a class if the clone is expanded.

V gene	J gene	D gene	CDR3 length	clone size	CDR3 protein	CDR3 DNA
TRBV6-5	TRBJ1-2	TRBD1	14	-	CASRPGQGWDGYTF	TGTGCCAGCAGACCGGGACAGGGGTGGGATGGCTACACCTTC
TRBV2	TRBJ1-2	TRBD1	13	-	CASRGGGAYGYTF	TGTGCCAGCAGAGGAGGGGGCGCCTATGGCTACACCTTC
TRBV29-1	TRBJ1-3	TRBD1	13	-	CSVQTGGFDTIYF	TGCAGCGTCCAGACAGGGGGCTTTGACACCATATATTTT
TRBV19	TRBJ1-1	-	13	-	CASSPLENTEAFF	TGTGCCAGTAGTCCGCTGGAGAACACTGAAGCTTTCTTT
TRBV7-9	TRBJ1-2	TRBD1	16	-	CASSLAGQEPLYGYTF	TGTGCCAGCAGCTTAGCGGGACAGGAGCCCCTCTATGGCTACACCTTC
TRBV18	TRBJ2-7	-	13	-	CASSSDLPSEQYF	TGTGCCAGCTCATCAGACTTGCCCAGCGAGCAGTACTTC
TRBV3-1/TRBV3-2	TRBJ1-1	-	13	-	CASTTIVGTEAFF	TGTGCCAGCACAACTATAGTGGGCACTGAAGCTTTCTTT
TRBV2	TRBJ1-1	-	13	-	CAGSGQRNTEAFF	TGTGCCGGATCGGGACAACGGAACACTGAAGCTTTCTTT
TRBV7-3	TRBJ2-2	TRBD1	14	-	CASSVTGGIGELFF	TGTGCCAGCAGCGTTACAGGGGGTATCGGGGAGCTGTTTTTT
TRBV7-9	TRBJ1-2	-	13	-	CASSARANYGYTF	TGTGCCAGCAGCGCACGAGCTAACTATGGCTACACCTTC
TRBV6-1	TRBJ2-1	-	17	few	CASSEEGGDVAYNEQFF	TGTGCCAGCAGTGAAGAGGGGGGAGATGTCGCCTACAATGAGCAGTTCTTC
TRBV30	TRBJ2-7	TRBD2	14	-	CAWTAGGTLREQYF	TGTGCCTGGACGGCGGGAGGGACTTTACGGGAGCAGTACTTC
TRBV3-1/TRBV3-2	TRBJ1-1	-	15	-	CASTRFIGGSPEAFF	TGTGCCAGCACACGTTTTATCGGGGGTTCTCCTGAAGCTTTCTTT
TRBV30	TRBJ1-6	TRBD1	17	-	CAWRGRGRSSYNSPLHF	TGTGCCTGGAGGGGCAGGGGGCGAAGCTCCTATAATTCACCCCTCCACTTT
TRBV7-9	TRBJ2-3	TRBD2	18	-	CASSSPGWTSGDLNTQYF	TGTGCCAGCAGCTCCCCCGGGTGGACTAGCGGGGACCTTAATACGCAGTATTTT
TRBV4-1	TRBJ2-2	TRBD2	17	-	CASSQEVERGYTGELFF	TGCGCCAGCAGCCAAGAAGTGGAGCGGGGCTACACCGGGGAGCTGTTTTTT
TRBV5-6	TRBJ1-1	TRBD1	12	-	CASSGTGIEAFF	TGTGCCAGCAGCGGGACAGGGATTGAAGCTTTCTTT
TRBV18	TRBJ1-2	-	11	-	CASSYDYGYTF	TGTGCCAGCTCTTACGACTATGGCTACACCTTC
TRBV7-9	TRBJ1-4	-	15	-	CASRLTQGTNEKLFF	TGTGCCAGCAGATTAACCCAGGGGACTAATGAAAAACTGTTTTTT
TRBV19	TRBJ1-5	TRBD1	14	few	CASSGHRGEQPQHF	TGTGCCAGTAGTGGACACAGGGGAGAACAGCCCCAGCATTTT
TRBV7-2	TRBJ1-5	-	13	-	CASSSRRDQPQHF	TGTGCCAGCAGCTCCCGACGAGATCAGCCCCAGCATTTT
TRBV6-4	TRBJ2-7	-	14	-	CASSDSPDSGEQYF	TGTGCCAGCAGTGACTCGCCCGACAGTGGGGAGCAGTACTTC
TRBV6-5	TRBJ1-4	-	13	-	CASSLTLNEKLFF	TGTGCCAGCAGCTTGACCCTAAATGAAAAACTGTTTTTT
TRBV6-5	TRBJ1-2	TRBD1	13	once	CASRRQGNYGYTF	TGTGCCAGCAGACGACAGGGTAACTATGGCTACACCTTC
TRBV12-3/TRBV12-4	TRBJ2-5	-	13	-	CASGGGAQETQYF	TGTGCCAGCGGAGGGGGCGCTCAAGAGACCCAGTACTTC
TRBV28	TRBJ1-4	-	11	-	CASTSNEKLFF	TGTGCCAGCACCTCGAATGAAAAACTGTTTTTT
TRBV10-3	TRBJ1-3	TRBD1	13	-	CATGQHSGNTIYF	TGTGCCACGGGACAGCACTCAGGAAACACCATATATTTT
TRBV4-3	TRBJ2-1	-	18	-	CASSQFSPRDKPYNEQFF	TGCGCCAGCAGCCAATTTTCCCCCCGGGACAAGCCCTACAATGAGCAGTTCTTC
TRBV3-1/TRBV3-2	TRBJ2-3	-	16	-	CASSPSGAARADTQYF	TGTGCCAGCAGCCCCTCTGGGGCAGCGAGGGCAGATACGCAGTATTTT